The TCR beta chain described here comes from a study of metastatic and nonmetastatic thyroid tumors. The germline V and J ends were trimmed by 0 bases and 0 bases, with 8 bases remaining between them. CDR3 length equals 15 residues. Germline-derived CDR1 and CDR2 are MNHEY and SVGAGI. The sample holds many counts of this clone. TCRdb re-called clones via MiXCR from the PCR reads. Of 50,000 to 65,000 clones listed, around a sixth are singletons. Patients underwent thyroid surgery, and none had received any treatment before it. The TCR originated in a female donor with papillary thyroid cancer or a benign thyroid nodule (not recorded which). Some clones in this sample may be carry-over from other donors' samples. The chain couples TRBV6-5 to TRBJ1-1; D not certain. The sequencing sample was made of blood. This CDR3 is CASSYSRGLNTEAFF. DNA of the CDR3: TGTGCCAGCAGTTACTCCCGGGGTTTGAACACTGAAGCTTTCTTT.